This is a list of T cell receptor beta chains from one sample in a study of blood T cell repertoires in COVID-19. Profiled with immunoSEQ multiplex PCR; TCRdb holds only in-frame clones, not every one. In the table there are 80,000 or so clones, roughly 89% of which are singletons. The source material was peripheral blood. These receptors were collected from a man aged 50 to 60 with acute or convalescent COVID-19. CDR3s include the opening cysteine and the closing phenylalanine or tryptophan. The order of the fields is J gene, V gene, clone size, D gene, CDR3 DNA, CDR3 protein. A D gene is named only where the DNA matches it firmly. Clone size is stated in some rows and not others, as once, few, many or a class when expanded.

>TRBJ2-7|TRBV27|.|.
TGTGCCAGCACCACCTTAGCGGCTCCTAACGAGCAGTACTTC
CASTTLAAPNEQYF
>TRBJ1-2|TRBV3-1/TRBV3-2|.|.
TGTGCCAGCAGCCAAGAGGCCGGGATTAGTGGCTACACCTTC
CASSQEAGISGYTF
>TRBJ2-1|TRBV6-5|.|.
TGTGCCAGCAGTCCTTTCCCAGGGTTCAGTGAGCAGTTCTTC
CASSPFPGFSEQFF
>TRBJ1-2|TRBV9|.|TRBD1
TGTGCCAGCACTCCGGACAGGAGCTACTATGGCTACACCTTC
CASTPDRSYYGYTF
>TRBJ1-6|TRBV4-1|few|TRBD1
TGCGCCAGCAGCGCACATGACAGGGGGGACTCACCCCTCCACTTT
CASSAHDRGDSPLHF
>TRBJ2-2|TRBV27|.|TRBD1
TGTGCCAGCAGTTCCTCCGGGACAGGGGGAGCCGGGGAGCTGTTTTTT
CASSSSGTGGAGELFF
>TRBJ2-1|TRBV7-3|.|.
TGTGCCAGCAGCTACGACAGAGCTAATGAGCAGTTCTTC
CASSYDRANEQFF
>TRBJ2-3|TRBV5-4|.|TRBD1
TGTGCCAGCAGCCGGGACAGGGGATACACAGATACGCAGTATTTT
CASSRDRGYTDTQYF
>TRBJ1-3|TRBV21-1|once|.
TGTGCCAGCAGCAAGCTCCGACAGAGCTCTGGAAACACCATATATTTT
CASSKLRQSSGNTIYF
>TRBJ1-6|TRBV4-3|.|.
TGCGCCAGCAGCCAAGAGAGACCGCTCGGAGGTCGGATTTCACCCCTCCACTTT
CASSQERPLGGRISPLHF
>TRBJ2-7|TRBV21-1|.|.
TGTGCCAGCAGCCCGGGGGGGGGCCCCTACGAGCAGTACTTC
CASSPGGGPYEQYF
>TRBJ1-2|TRBV27|few|TRBD1
TGTGCCAGCAGTTTATCTTGGGGACAGAACTATGGCTACACCTTC
CASSLSWGQNYGYTF
>TRBJ2-3|TRBV3-1/TRBV3-2|.|TRBD2
TGTGCCAGCAGGCGGGGGGGATACACAGATACGCAGTATTTT
CASRRGGYTDTQYF
>TRBJ1-3|TRBV9|.|.
TGTGCCAGCAGCGAGTGGGGCAGCAAGTCTGGAAACACCATATATTTT
CASSEWGSKSGNTIYF
>TRBJ2-1|TRBV19|.|TRBD1
TGTGCCAGTAGTATAGATATCGGGACAGGGTTGAAGCTGGTGCAGTTCTTC
CASSIDIGTGLKLVQFF
>TRBJ2-7|TRBV9|.|TRBD2
TGTGCCAGCAGCGTAGCAGCGGGAGGGTATAGTGAGCAGTACTTC
CASSVAAGGYSEQYF
>TRBJ2-1|TRBV18|.|TRBD2
TGTGCCAGCTCCCCCGGGGGGGGATCGTTTGAGCAGTTCTTC
CASSPGGGSFEQFF
>TRBJ2-5|TRBV4-1|.|.
TGCGCCAGCAGCCAACCCCGGGACTCGGGGAAGACCCAGTACTTC
CASSQPRDSGKTQYF
>TRBJ1-1|TRBV3-1/TRBV3-2|.|.
TGTGCCAGCAGCCAACGAGACAGGAACACTGAAGCTTTCTTT
CASSQRDRNTEAFF
>TRBJ2-1|TRBV23-1|.|.
TGCGCCAGCAGTCCCTATGGGGCAGAGTACAATGAGCAGTTCTTC
CASSPYGAEYNEQFF
>TRBJ1-1|TRBV18|.|.
TGTGCCAGCTCACTACAGACGTCACCCAGCACTGAAGCTTTCTTT
CASSLQTSPSTEAFF
>TRBJ2-1|TRBV28|.|.
TGTGCCAGCAGTTTACCGGCCAGGGTCAATGAGCAGTTCTTC
CASSLPARVNEQFF
>TRBJ1-1|TRBV10-3|.|TRBD1
TGTGCCGCTCAACCGGGACAGCTAAACACTGAAGCTTTCTTT
CAAQPGQLNTEAFF
>TRBJ2-2|TRBV5-1|few|.
TGCGCCAGCAGCCTAAACAGGCAGGGCGAAAGGGGCACCGGGGAGCTGTTTTTT
CASSLNRQGERGTGELFF
>TRBJ2-2|TRBV7-3|.|.
TGTGCCAGCAGCTCAAGTGGCGGAAGGGGGAACACCGGGGAGCTGTTTTTT
CASSSSGGRGNTGELFF
>TRBJ1-1|TRBV15|.|TRBD1
TGTGCCACACGGACGGGACAGGGACCCACTGAAGCTTTCTTT
CATRTGQGPTEAFF
>TRBJ1-2|TRBV4-3|.|.
TGCGCCAGCAGCCAAGATTATTTGTCGGGTCCAGGGTTCTATGGCTACACCTTC
CASSQDYLSGPGFYGYTF
>TRBJ1-2|TRBV7-9|.|TRBD1
TGTGCCAGCAGCCGAGACAGGGCACAAGTTTATGGCTACACCTTC
CASSRDRAQVYGYTF
>TRBJ2-3|TRBV2|.|.
TGTGCCAGCCTCCTCTCCTATAGCACAGATACGCAGTATTTT
CASLLSYSTDTQYF
>TRBJ1-2|TRBV28|.|.
TGTGCCAGCAGTCCGAGAAACACCCGACAGGATTCGAATGGCTACACCTTC
CASSPRNTRQDSNGYTF
>TRBJ2-7|TRBV18|.|TRBD1
TGTGCCAGCTCCGAATGGACAGGCCAGCGGGAGCAGTACTTC
CASSEWTGQREQYF
>TRBJ1-4|TRBV5-1|.|.
TGCGCCAGCAGCTTGCCTGGGACTGGCGAGGATGAAAAACTGTTTTTT
CASSLPGTGEDEKLFF
>TRBJ2-7|TRBV4-1|.|.
TGCGCCAGCAGCCAAGATTGGAACAGCCCCTACGAGCAGTACTTC
CASSQDWNSPYEQYF
>TRBJ2-5|TRBV11-2|.|TRBD2
TGTGCCAGCAGCTTAGGCCCGACTAGCGGGGGGGAGGAGACCCAGTACTTC
CASSLGPTSGGEETQYF
>TRBJ1-2|TRBV13|.|TRBD1
TGTGCCAGCAGCTTAGGCGGAGAAGACAGGGGGGACGGCTACACCTTC
CASSLGGEDRGDGYTF
>TRBJ1-1|TRBV2|.|.
TGTGCCAGCCGGAAGGGGGAGAACACTGAAGCTTTCTTT
CASRKGENTEAFF
>TRBJ2-5|TRBV7-3|.|TRBD1
TGTGCCAGCAGCTTAGGGGGACAGATACAAGAGACCCAGTACTTC
CASSLGGQIQETQYF
>TRBJ2-2|TRBV6-6|once|.
TGTGCCAGCAGCTTTGACAGGACCGTTACCGGGGAGCTGTTTTTT
CASSFDRTVTGELFF
>TRBJ1-5|TRBV18|.|TRBD1
TGTGCCAGCTCTCCAACGGGACAGGGGAGTCAGCCCCAGCATTTT
CASSPTGQGSQPQHF
>TRBJ1-5|TRBV28|.|.
TGTGCCAGCAGTTTAGGTTTGGGGGGTCAGCAGCCCCAGCATTTT
CASSLGLGGQQPQHF
>TRBJ1-5|TRBV28|.|.
TGTGCCAGCAGCCCCTCAGGGGAAGGGCAGCCCCAGCATTTT
CASSPSGEGQPQHF
>TRBJ1-2|TRBV4-3|.|TRBD1
TGCGCCAGCAGCCAACTCGAGGACAGGGGTTTTAATGGCTACACCTTC
CASSQLEDRGFNGYTF
>TRBJ1-1|TRBV7-9|.|TRBD1
TGTGCCAGCAGCCCCCGACAGGGGGCAAACCCAGCTTTCTTT
CASSPRQGANPAFF
>TRBJ2-1|TRBV7-9|.|.
TGTGCCAGCAGCCCCCCTAGCAGAGCCTTACACGATGAGCAGTTCTTC
CASSPPSRALHDEQFF
>TRBJ1-2|TRBV6-1|.|TRBD1
TGTGCCAGCAGTGAACTCAGAGACAGGGGGCCCTATGGCTACACCTTC
CASSELRDRGPYGYTF
>TRBJ2-5|TRBV24-1|once|TRBD1
TGTGCCACCGGGACAGGGGGGGAAGAGACCCAGTACTTC
CATGTGGEETQYF
>TRBJ1-2|TRBV5-6|.|.
TGTGCCAGCAGCTTGACGGGGGGCGGAAGCTATGGCTACACCTTC
CASSLTGGGSYGYTF
>TRBJ1-2|TRBV6-5|.|TRBD1
TGTGCCAGCACTCTTGGAGGGGGCTTTGGCTACACCTTC
CASTLGGGFGYTF
>TRBJ2-1|TRBV5-1|.|TRBD2
TGCGCCAGCAGCCGGGCTAGCGGTTTTTACAATGAGCAGTTCTTC
CASSRASGFYNEQFF
>TRBJ2-2|TRBV12-3/TRBV12-4|.|.
TGTGCCAGCTTCAGGGGTCCCGACGGGGAGCTGTTTTTT
CASFRGPDGELFF
>TRBJ2-1|TRBV3-1/TRBV3-2|.|.
TGTGCCAGCAGCCAAGGACAGGTGGGGGAGCAGTTCTTC
CASSQGQVGEQFF
>TRBJ1-1|TRBV9|.|.
TGTGCCAGCAGCGTAGATTCTAACACTGAAGCTTTCTTT
CASSVDSNTEAFF
>TRBJ1-5|TRBV12-5|.|.
TGTGCTAGTGGTTTTGGGGCCGCTATACAGCATTTT
CASGFGAAIQHF
>TRBJ1-2|TRBV9|.|.
TGTGCCAGCAGCCAGGGGTATACCATGGGCTACACCTTC
CASSQGYTMGYTF
>TRBJ1-1|TRBV12-3/TRBV12-4|.|.
TGTGCCAGCAGTTTTCTAACGAACACTGAAGCTTTCTTT
CASSFLTNTEAFF
>TRBJ2-7|TRBV4-2|few|TRBD2
TGTGCCAGCAGCCAAGTAGGGACTAGCGGCTACGAGCAGTACTTC
CASSQVGTSGYEQYF